The following is a TCR beta chain sequence with its context. Its cognate antigen is unknown. These data come from a study of naive and memory T cell subsets. Whole-study results and caveats: Over 85% of naive TCR sequences appeared only once, unlike memory subsets. Each distinct alpha or beta sequence counts as one clonotype.

An equimolar mix of two oligonucleotides served as the beta constant-region primer for TRBC1 and TRBC2. Ligated cDNA was amplified by four rounds of PCR with nested alpha and beta constant-region primers and SP2. A single record per CDR3 protein comes from TCRdb applying MiXCR to the UMI-ligation and nested PCR reads. Of about 120,000 distinct CDR3 sequences listed, about 36% are singletons. Germline CDR1 SGHAT, CDR2 FQNNGV. This CDR3 has 19 residues. The ends lost 1 base at V and 4 bases at J; junction bases unmatched: 13. The TCR sequence derives from a human donor in good health. V and J are TRBV11-2 and TRBJ2-6; 7 bases fit TRBD2. The material sequenced was central memory CD4+ T cells from blood. The CDR3 here is CASSLAGGGSRTGANVLTF. The CDR3 nucleotides are TGTGCCAGCAGCTTAGCCGGAGGCGGGAGTCGTACCGGGGCCAACGTCCTGACTTTC. Based on the CDR3 plus reference TRBV11-2 and TRBJ2-6, the full variable domain is EAGVAQSPRYKIIEKRQSVAFWCNPISGHATLYWYQQILGQGPKLLIQFQNNGVVDDSQLPKDRFSAERLKGVDSTLKIQPAKLEDSAVYLCASSLAGGGSRTGANVLTFGAGSRLTVL.